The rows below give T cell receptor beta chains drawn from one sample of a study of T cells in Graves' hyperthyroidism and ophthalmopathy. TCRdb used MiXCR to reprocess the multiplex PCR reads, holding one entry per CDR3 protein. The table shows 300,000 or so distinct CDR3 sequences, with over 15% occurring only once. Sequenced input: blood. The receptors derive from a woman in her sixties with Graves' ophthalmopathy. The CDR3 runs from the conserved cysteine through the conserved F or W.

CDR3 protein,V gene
CASSLRGTGEYEQYF,TRBV27
CASSYSRTSGAEQYF,TRBV6-2/TRBV6-3
CASSPNPGNTEAFF,TRBV10-3
CASSYHVLSEAFF,TRBV6-5
CASNRGGTNYGYTF,TRBV19
CASSPRRGIYTGELFF,TRBV27
CASSLELRLAGNTIYF,TRBV5-5
CASSVMGQGATDTQYF,TRBV2
CASSFSRGSTGELFF,TRBV7-9
CASSAEGSKNRELFF,TRBV9
CASSLGTVSLGYTF,TRBV7-9
CASSVGVSNTEAFF,TRBV9
CASSPPPGHPGYGYTF,TRBV4-2
CASSGSIRSNQPQHF,TRBV12-3/TRBV12-4
CASSSGPYEQYF,TRBV27
CASTRQGAAYNEQFF,TRBV7-8
CASSFHPSGQNNEQFF,TRBV4-1
CSARRDLSPRSQPQHF,TRBV20-1
CASSESPSYGYTF,TRBV10-2
CASGGAFYNEQFF,TRBV7-2
CASSSEGTVGVPQHF,TRBV9
CASSVASGSQTQYF,TRBV3-1
CASSYRGPGTEAFF,TRBV6-5
CASSQEPRDYGYTF,TRBV4-2
CASSLNPSGSEQFF,TRBV7-2
CASSHGHDMNTEAFF,TRBV5-4
CASRAGGRDEQYF,TRBV6-2/TRBV6-3
CASSQVGLLNNEQFF,TRBV14
CATSFPGGSDTQYF,TRBV24-1
CSASRFQGAEAFF,TRBV20-1
CASSGGAQETQYF,TRBV2
CASSWSSYEQYF,TRBV5-1
CASGLTGTASYNEQFF,TRBV11-2
CATRLTGGGEQFF,TRBV24-1
CASSLKSVQETQYF,TRBV27
CASSTSTGYILYNEQFF,TRBV19
CASGGGNEQYF,TRBV5-1